This TCR beta chain was sequenced during a study of blood T cell repertoires in COVID-19. Only in-frame clones appear in the TCRdb table, and some are missing; sequencing was by immunoSEQ multiplex PCR. Here the sample spans 300,000 to 400,000 clones, more than 75% being singletons. There are 13 residues in the CDR3. Germline CDR1 is SGHRS and CDR2 is YFSETQ. V lost 2 bases and J 2 bases, leaving 8 bases between the germline ends. Categorization into cohorts depended on clinical history that participants reported. The receptor was isolated from a woman aged 18-29 years who had recovered from COVID-19. The rearrangement links TRBV5-1 to TRBJ2-7, with D maybe TRBD1 (6 bases). Input material: PBMCs or T cells enriched from blood (not recorded which). The CDR3, as DNA: TGCGCCAGCAGCTTTCGGGACACCTACGAGCAGTACTTC. Its translation is CASSFRDTYEQYF.